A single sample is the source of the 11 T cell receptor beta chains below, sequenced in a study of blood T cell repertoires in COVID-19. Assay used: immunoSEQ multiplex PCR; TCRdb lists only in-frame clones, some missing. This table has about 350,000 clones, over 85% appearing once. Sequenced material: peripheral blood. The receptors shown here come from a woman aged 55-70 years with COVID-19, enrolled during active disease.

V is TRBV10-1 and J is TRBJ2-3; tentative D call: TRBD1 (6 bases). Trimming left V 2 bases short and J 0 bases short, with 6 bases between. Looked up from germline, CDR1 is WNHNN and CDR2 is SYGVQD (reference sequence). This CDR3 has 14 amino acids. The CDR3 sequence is CASSERGSTDTQYF. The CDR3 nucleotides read TGCGCCAGCAGTGAGAGGGGGAGCACAGATACGCAGTATTTT.

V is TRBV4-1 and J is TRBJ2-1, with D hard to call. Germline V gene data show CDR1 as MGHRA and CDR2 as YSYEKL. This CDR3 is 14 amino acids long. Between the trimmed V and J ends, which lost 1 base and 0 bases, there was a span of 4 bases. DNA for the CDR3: TGCGCCAGCAGCCAAGCTAGCTCCTACAATGAGCAGTTCTTC. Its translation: CASSQASSYNEQFF.

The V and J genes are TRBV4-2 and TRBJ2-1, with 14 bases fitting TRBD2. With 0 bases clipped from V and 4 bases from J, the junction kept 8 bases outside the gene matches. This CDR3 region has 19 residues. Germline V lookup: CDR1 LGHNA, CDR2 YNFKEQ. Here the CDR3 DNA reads TGTGCCAGCAGCCAAGACCCGACTAGCGGGGGGGCCGGGTACAATGAGCAGTTCTTC. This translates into CASSQDPTSGGAGYNEQFF.

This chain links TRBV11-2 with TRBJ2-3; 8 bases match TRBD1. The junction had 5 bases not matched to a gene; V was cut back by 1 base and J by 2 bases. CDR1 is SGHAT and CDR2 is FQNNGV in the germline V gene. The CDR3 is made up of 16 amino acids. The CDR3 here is CASSLGRGLLTDTQYF. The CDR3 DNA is TGTGCCAGCAGCTTAGGCAGGGGGCTACTCACAGATACGCAGTATTTT. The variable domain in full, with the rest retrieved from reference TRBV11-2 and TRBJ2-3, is EAGVAQSPRYKIIEKRQSVAFWCNPISGHATLYWYQQILGQGPKLLIQFQNNGVVDDSQLPKDRFSAERLKGVDSTLKIQPAKLEDSAVYLCASSLGRGLLTDTQYFGPGTRLTVL.

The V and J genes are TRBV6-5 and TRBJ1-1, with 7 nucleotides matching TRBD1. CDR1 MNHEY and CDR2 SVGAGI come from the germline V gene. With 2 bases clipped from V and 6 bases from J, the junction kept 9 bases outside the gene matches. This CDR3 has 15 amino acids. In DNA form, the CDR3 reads TGTGCCAGCAGTTACACAGGGGACAGAGCATCTGAAGCTTTCTTT. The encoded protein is CASSYTGDRASEAFF.

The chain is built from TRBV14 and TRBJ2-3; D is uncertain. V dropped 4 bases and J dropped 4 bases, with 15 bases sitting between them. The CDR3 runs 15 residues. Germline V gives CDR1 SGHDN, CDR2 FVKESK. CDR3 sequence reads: CASSPLTTQADTQYF. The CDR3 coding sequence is TGTGCCAGCAGCCCATTGACAACGCAGGCAGATACGCAGTATTTT.

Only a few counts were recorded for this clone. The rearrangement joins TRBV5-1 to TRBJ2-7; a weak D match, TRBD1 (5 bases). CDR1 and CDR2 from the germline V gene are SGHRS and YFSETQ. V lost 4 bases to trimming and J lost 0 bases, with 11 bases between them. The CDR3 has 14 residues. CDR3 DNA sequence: TGCGCCAGCAGCATCGGACAAAGCTCCTACGAGCAGTACTTC. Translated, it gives CASSIGQSSYEQYF.

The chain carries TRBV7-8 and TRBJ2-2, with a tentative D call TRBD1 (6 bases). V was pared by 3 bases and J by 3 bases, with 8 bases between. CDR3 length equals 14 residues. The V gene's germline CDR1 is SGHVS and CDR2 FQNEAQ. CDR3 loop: CASSFTGYTGELFF. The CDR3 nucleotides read TGTGCCAGCAGCTTTACAGGGTACACCGGGGAGCTGTTTTTT.

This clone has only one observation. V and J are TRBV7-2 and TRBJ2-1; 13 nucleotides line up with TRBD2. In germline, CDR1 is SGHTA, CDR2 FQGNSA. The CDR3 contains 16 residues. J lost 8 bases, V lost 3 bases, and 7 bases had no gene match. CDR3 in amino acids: CASSFSTSGGAHEQFF. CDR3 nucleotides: TGTGCCAGCAGCTTTTCAACTAGCGGGGGGGCACATGAGCAGTTCTTC.

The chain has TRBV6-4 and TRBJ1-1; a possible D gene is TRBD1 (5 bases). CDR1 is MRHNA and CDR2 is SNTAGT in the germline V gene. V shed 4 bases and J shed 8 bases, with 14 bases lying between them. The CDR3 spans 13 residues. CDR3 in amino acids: CASSVSTWTEAFF. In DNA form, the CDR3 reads TGTGCCAGCAGTGTCTCGACTTGGACAGAAGCTTTCTTT.

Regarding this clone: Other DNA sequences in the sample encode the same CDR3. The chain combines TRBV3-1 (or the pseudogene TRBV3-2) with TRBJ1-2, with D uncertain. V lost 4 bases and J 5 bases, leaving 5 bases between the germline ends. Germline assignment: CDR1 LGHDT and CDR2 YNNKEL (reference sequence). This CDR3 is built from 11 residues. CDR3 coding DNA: TGTGCCAGCAGCCGAGGGTATGGCTACACCTTC. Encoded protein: CASSRGYGYTF.